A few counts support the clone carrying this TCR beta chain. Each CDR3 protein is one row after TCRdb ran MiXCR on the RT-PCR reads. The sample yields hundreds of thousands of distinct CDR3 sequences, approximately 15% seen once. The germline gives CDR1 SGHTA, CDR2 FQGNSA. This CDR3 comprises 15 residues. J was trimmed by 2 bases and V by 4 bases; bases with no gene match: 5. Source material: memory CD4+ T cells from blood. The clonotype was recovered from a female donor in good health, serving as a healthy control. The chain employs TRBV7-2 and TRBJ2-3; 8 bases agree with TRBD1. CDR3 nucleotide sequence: TGTGCCAGCAGCTACCGACAGGGGCACACAGATACGCAGTATTTT. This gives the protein CASSYRQGHTDTQYF.